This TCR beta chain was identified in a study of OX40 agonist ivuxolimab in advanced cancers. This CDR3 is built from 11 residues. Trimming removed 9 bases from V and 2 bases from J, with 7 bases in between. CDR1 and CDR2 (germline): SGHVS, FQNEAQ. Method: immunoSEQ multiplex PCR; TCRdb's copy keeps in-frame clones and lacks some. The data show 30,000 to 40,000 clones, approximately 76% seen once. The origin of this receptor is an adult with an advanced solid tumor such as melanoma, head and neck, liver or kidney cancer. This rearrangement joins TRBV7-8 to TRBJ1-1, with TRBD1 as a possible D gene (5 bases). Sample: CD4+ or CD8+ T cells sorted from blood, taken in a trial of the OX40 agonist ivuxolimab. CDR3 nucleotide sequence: TGTGCCAGTCAGGGAAACACTGAAGCTTTCTTT. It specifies CASQGNTEAFF. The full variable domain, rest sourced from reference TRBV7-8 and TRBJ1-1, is GAGVSQSPRYKVAKRGQDVALRCDPISGHVSLFWYQQALGQGPEFLTYFQNEAQLDKSGLPSDRFFAERPEGSVSTLKIQRTQQEDSAVYLCASQGNTEAFFGQGTRLTVV.